Here is one T cell receptor (beta chain) with its context. Its cognate antigen is unknown. Other DNA sequences in this specimen translate into the identical CDR3. This sample is drawn from a study of T cell responses to AZD1222 COVID-19 vaccine. The CDR3 covers 14 residues. The germline V gene encodes CDR1 LNHNV and CDR2 YYDKDF (reference sequence). V lost 0 bases to trimming and J lost 4 bases, with 6 bases between them. Only in-frame clones appear in the TCRdb table, and some are missing; sequencing was by immunoSEQ multiplex PCR. The data show about 76,000 clones, over 60% seen once. Findings of the study overall: The peak T cell response came first, and repertoires were sampled only after it. Vaccine-related CD4 TCRs covered spike, predominating at 160-218 and 743-854. Regions left unmutated in variants are reportedly the target of nearly half of spike-specific TCRs. Just a handful of people given AZD1222 tested seropositive at baseline.

The TCR was taken from an adult who received the MenACWY meningococcal vaccine as a control. The source material was peripheral blood, sampled 28 days after the second dose of the MenACWY control vaccine. The J gene is TRBJ2-2, the V gene TRBV15, with D possibly being TRBD2 (5 bases). This CDR3 is CATSREEVTGELFF. As DNA, the CDR3 is TGTGCCACCAGCAGAGAGGAGGTCACCGGGGAGCTGTTTTTT.